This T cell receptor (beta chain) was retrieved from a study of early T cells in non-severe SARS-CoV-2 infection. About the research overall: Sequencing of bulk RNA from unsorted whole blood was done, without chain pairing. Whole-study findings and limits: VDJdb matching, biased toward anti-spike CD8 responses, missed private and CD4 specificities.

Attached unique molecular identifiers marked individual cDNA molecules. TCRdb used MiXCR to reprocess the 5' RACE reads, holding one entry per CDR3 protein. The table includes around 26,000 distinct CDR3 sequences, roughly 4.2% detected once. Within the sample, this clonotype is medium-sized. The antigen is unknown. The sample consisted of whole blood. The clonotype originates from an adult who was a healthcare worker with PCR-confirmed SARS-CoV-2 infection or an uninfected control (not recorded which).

The CDR3 DNA follows: TGTGCCAGCAGTTTTAATAGGTGGAATGAGCAGTTCTTC. Its translation is CASSFNRWNEQFF. The V call is TRBV12-3 or TRBV12-4, the J call TRBJ2-1; D is uncertain. This CDR3 has 13 amino acids. With 3 bases removed from V and 7 bases from J, the gap between germline ends came to 10 bases.